What follows are 31 T cell receptor beta chains derived from one specimen sequenced in a study of T-cell reconstitution after alpha-beta-depleted transplantation in children. Unique molecular identifiers were used to barcode this TCRbeta library. MiXCR, run by TCRdb on the PCR reads, gives a single entry per CDR3 protein. The sample has approximately 520,000 distinct CDR3 sequences, 10% to 12% seen once; the top ten hold approximately 14%. The sequenced sample was PBMCs, mostly from graft donor cells, obtained 180 days after TCRalphabeta/CD19-depleted stem cell transplant. Receptor source: a female patient between 2 and 15 years old who had a stem cell transplant for aplastic anemia, so the T cells may come from the graft donor.

The J gene is TRBJ1-4, the V gene TRBV11-2; no reliable D call. CDR1 is SGHAT and CDR2 is FQNNGV in the germline V gene. This CDR3 comprises 18 residues. V was pared by 1 base and J by 0 bases, with 15 bases between. CDR3 residues: CASSLGERLVATNEKLFF. CDR3 coding DNA: TGTGCCAGCAGCTTAGGGGAACGTTTAGTTGCAACTAATGAAAAACTGTTTTTT.

This clonotype occurred a few times. The V call is TRBV20-1, the J call TRBJ2-3; the D is unclear. There are 12 residues in the CDR3. The germline V gene encodes CDR1 DFQATT and CDR2 SNEGSKA (reference sequence). Trimming stripped 3 bases from V and 7 bases from J, with 11 bases between. CDR3 in amino acids: CSASEGFYTQYF. The CDR3 DNA reads TGCAGTGCTAGCGAAGGTTTTTATACGCAGTATTTT.

The genes are TRBV20-1 and TRBJ2-7, with a tentative D call TRBD1 (6 bases). In germline, CDR1 is DFQATT, CDR2 SNEGSKA (reference sequence). Trimming took off 4 bases at V and 1 base at J, with 11 bases between the two ends. CDR3 size: 13 residues. DNA for the CDR3: TGCAGTGCTAAGACAGGAAATTCCTACGAGCAGTACGTC. This sequence encodes CSAKTGNSYEQYV.

The sample holds many counts of this clonotype. The chain links TRBV7-2 to TRBJ2-5; TRBD1 matches at 9 bases. This CDR3 has 21 residues. V lost 3 bases to trimming and J lost 5 bases; unmatched junction nucleotides: 25. Germline assignment: CDR1 SGHTA and CDR2 FQGNSA. DNA of the CDR3: TGTGCCAGCAGCTTCCGGGACAGGGCTCCGTTTTTGTTCCTCAAAGGGGAGACCCAGTACTTC. Protein product: CASSFRDRAPFLFLKGETQYF.

This clonotype has at least ten counts. The rearrangement joins TRBV13 to TRBJ1-1; tentative D call: TRBD1 (5 bases). From germline, CDR1 is PRHDT and CDR2 FYEKMQ (reference sequence). The length of the CDR3 is 15 residues. Deletions cut 4 bases from V and 4 bases from J, with 16 bases between. The DNA of the CDR3 is TGTGCCAGCAGCTCGCGGCGGGGGATAGGCACTGAAGCTTTCTTT. Residues: CASSSRRGIGTEAFF. Using reference TRBV13 and TRBJ1-1 for the parts outside the CDR3, the full variable domain is AAGVIQSPRHLIKEKRETATLKCYPIPRHDTVYWYQQGPGQDPQFLISFYEKMQSDKGSIPDRFSAQQFSDYHSELNMSSLELGDSALYFCASSSRRGIGTEAFFGQGTRLTVV.

The rearrangement links TRBV4-3 to TRBJ2-2; 8 nucleotides line up with TRBD1. The trim removed 0 bases at V and 5 bases at J, leaving 8 bases unmatched. This CDR3 comprises 17 residues. From germline, CDR1 is LGHNA and CDR2 YSLEER. Written as DNA, the CDR3 is TGCGCCAGCAGCCAAGAGGGATGGACAGGGAGGACCGGGGAGCTGTTTTTT. Protein sequence: CASSQEGWTGRTGELFF.

This clonotype was seen more than once but under ten times. The chain couples TRBV5-1 to TRBJ2-3, with D tentatively TRBD1 (5 bases). CDR1 and CDR2 from the germline V gene are SGHRS and YFSETQ. The CDR3 is made up of 13 amino acids. Trimming shortened V by 5 bases and J by 5 bases, and 12 bases separated the two germline ends. The CDR3 here is CASSWAGLDTQYF. CDR3 sequence (DNA): TGCGCCAGCAGTTGGGCAGGGTTAGATACGCAGTATTTT.

The V gene is TRBV7-2, the J gene TRBJ2-1; D is uncertain. The germline V gene encodes CDR1 SGHTA and CDR2 FQGNSA. CDR3 length: 13 residues. V shed 8 bases and J shed 0 bases, with 8 bases lying between them. This chain's CDR3 is CASRVNSYNEQFF. The CDR3 bases are TGTGCCAGCCGTGTTAACTCCTACAATGAGCAGTTCTTC.

This chain links TRBV12-3 or TRBV12-4 with TRBJ2-1; the D gene is possibly TRBD2 (7 bases). The CDR3 has 17 amino acids. V was shortened by 5 bases and J by 6 bases, with 23 bases between the two germline ends. The CDR3 spells CASSPWVGGRVGNEQFF. The CDR3 bases are TGTGCCAGCAGTCCCTGGGTCGGGGGGCGCGTTGGCAATGAGCAGTTCTTC.

J is TRBJ2-7 and V is TRBV20-1; a possible D gene is TRBD1 (7 bases). This CDR3 is built from 13 residues. The germline V and J ends were trimmed by 5 bases and 0 bases, with 11 bases remaining between them. CDR1 and CDR2 from the germline V gene are DFQATT and SNEGSKA (reference sequence). CDR3 amino acids: CSAGRGDSYEQYV. The CDR3 DNA reads TGCAGTGCTGGCAGGGGGGACTCCTACGAGCAGTACGTC.

This clonotype was detected only a few times. This sequence joins TRBV7-6 and TRBJ2-7, with a possible D match to TRBD2 (6 bases). Deletions cut 1 base from V and 1 base from J, with 11 bases between. CDR1 is SGHVS, CDR2 FNYEAQ, per germline. CDR3 length: 15 residues. The CDR3 protein is CASSLGRDMSYEQYF. The CDR3, as DNA: TGTGCCAGCAGCTTAGGGCGGGATATGTCCTACGAGCAGTACTTC.

In this sample, this clonotype turned up a few times. The CDR3 region is CASSSHSLRALFYEQYF. CDR3 coding DNA: TGTGCCAGCAGCTCCCACTCCCTCAGGGCCCTGTTCTACGAGCAGTACTTC. The chain carries TRBV11-2 and TRBJ2-7, with D perhaps TRBD1 (5 bases). From germline, CDR1 is SGHAT and CDR2 FQNNGV. Trimming took off 4 bases at V and 3 bases at J, with 22 bases between the two ends. The CDR3 runs to 17 residues.

This clonotype was seen a few times. The V call is TRBV27, the J call TRBJ1-3; D gene uncertain. V lost 5 bases to trimming and J lost 0 bases, with 11 bases between them. CDR3 length: 15 residues. Germline lookup yields CDR1 MNHEY and CDR2 SMNVEV (reference sequence). DNA for the CDR3: TGTGCCAGCAGTGGATCACAGAGCTCTGGAAACACCATATATTTT. It yields the protein CASSGSQSSGNTIYF.

This chain connects TRBV5-6 to TRBJ2-4; TRBD2 agrees at 8 bases. CDR1 SGHDT and CDR2 YYEEEE come from the germline V gene. J lost 6 bases, V lost 2 bases, and 10 bases had no gene match. The CDR3 length is 16 residues. The CDR3 DNA follows: TGTGCCAGCAGCTTCGTAGCGGGGTACCAGACAAACATTCAGTACTTC. This sequence encodes CASSFVAGYQTNIQYF.

This chain connects TRBV13 to TRBJ1-6, with TRBD1 as a possible D gene (6 bases). The V end lost 0 bases, the J end lost 7 bases, and 7 bases lay between the germline ends. There are 14 residues in the CDR3. Germline V gene sequence: CDR1 PRHDT, CDR2 FYEKMQ (reference sequence). The CDR3 sequence is CASSLGRGNSPLHF. Written as DNA, the CDR3 is TGTGCCAGCAGCTTAGGTAGGGGGAATTCACCCCTCCACTTT.

CDR3 loop: CASSGQLSISPLHF. In DNA form, the CDR3 reads TGTGCCAGTAGTGGACAGTTGAGTATTTCACCCCTCCACTTT. This chain connects TRBV19 to TRBJ1-6, with D possibly being TRBD1 (6 bases). The CDR3 spans 14 residues. V shed 5 bases and J shed 9 bases, with 14 bases lying between them. From germline, CDR1 is LNHDA and CDR2 SQIVND (reference sequence).

There are a few counts of this clonotype. The gene calls are TRBV12-3 or TRBV12-4 and TRBJ2-2, with 10 bases fitting TRBD1. V was clipped by 1 base and J by 4 bases; unmatched bases: 3. CDR3 length equals 16 residues. Here the CDR3 DNA reads TGTGCCAGCAGTTTAGGGACAGGGGGTCCCACCGGGGAGCTGTTTTTT. It translates to CASSLGTGGPTGELFF.

V and J are TRBV9 and TRBJ2-1; 9 bases agree with TRBD1. Per the germline V gene, CDR1 is SGDLS and CDR2 is YYNGEE. Losses at the gene ends were 0 bases for V and 5 bases for J; bases not matched to a gene: 3. This CDR3 is 15 amino acids long. The CDR3: CASSVGGTGHNEQFF. CDR3 bases: TGTGCCAGCAGCGTAGGAGGGACAGGGCACAATGAGCAGTTCTTC.

This clonotype was recorded at least ten times. The chain employs TRBV5-6 and TRBJ2-5; D may be TRBD2 (5 bases). With 4 bases removed from V and 2 bases from J, the gap between germline ends came to 18 bases. The CDR3 runs to 16 residues. The V gene's germline CDR1 is SGHDT and CDR2 YYEEEE. CDR3 in amino acids: CASSQRRMGGQETQYF. The CDR3 nucleotides read TGTGCCAGCAGCCAACGGAGGATGGGTGGGCAAGAGACCCAGTACTTC.

This clonotype was seen many times. The CDR3 sequence: CASGLVITDTQYF. DNA of the CDR3: TGTGCCAGCGGACTAGTCATCACAGATACGCAGTATTTT. The chain employs TRBV27 and TRBJ2-3, with 7 bases fitting TRBD2. The CDR3 extends over 13 amino acids. CDR1 and CDR2 from the germline V gene are MNHEY and SMNVEV (reference sequence). With V trimmed by 8 bases and J by 2 bases, 4 bases remained unmatched.

The V gene is TRBV25-1, the J gene TRBJ2-1, with 7 bases identical to TRBD2. Looked up from germline, CDR1 is MGHDK and CDR2 is SYGVNS. The CDR3 runs to 15 residues. Germline trimming cut 5 bases from V and 5 bases from J; bases unmatched to any gene: 9. The CDR3 DNA reads TGTGCCAGCAGTTGGGGGAGGGGTGTCCACAATGAGCAGTTCTTC. Its protein is CASSWGRGVHNEQFF.

This clonotype was seen more than once but under ten times. The chain is built from TRBV5-5 and TRBJ2-7; perhaps D is TRBD1 or TRBD2 (5 bases each). With 3 bases removed from V and 5 bases from J, the gap between germline ends came to 12 bases. Looked up from germline, CDR1 is SGHKS and CDR2 is YYEKEE (reference sequence). The CDR3 runs 13 residues. The CDR3 protein is CASSSGTNNEQYF. CDR3 DNA: TGTGCCAGCAGCTCAGGGACGAATAACGAGCAGTACTTC.

This clonotype was counted a few times. For the CDR3, the DNA is TGTGCCAGCAGCTTAACGGTCTCCTACACCGGGGAGCTGTTTTTT. It specifies CASSLTVSYTGELFF. The chain couples TRBV7-9 to TRBJ2-2, with D hard to call. CDR1 and CDR2 from the germline V gene are SEHNR and FQNEAQ (reference sequence). The CDR3 loop spans 15 amino acids. Between the trimmed V and J ends, which lost 2 bases and 3 bases, there was a span of 10 bases.

Only a few counts were recorded for this clonotype. The chain employs TRBV6-2 or TRBV6-3 and TRBJ2-7, with D possibly being TRBD2 (7 bases). The V gene's germline CDR1 is MNHEY and CDR2 SVGEGT. Trimming took off 6 bases at V and 6 bases at J, with 15 bases between the two ends. The CDR3 has 13 amino acids. The CDR3 sequence: CASSRGAGVEQYV. In nucleotides, the CDR3 is TGTGCCAGCAGCCGGGGGGCGGGAGTCGAGCAGTACGTC.

This clonotype came up a few times. The V and J genes are TRBV7-3 and TRBJ1-2; 9 bases agree with TRBD1. J lost 5 bases, V lost 5 bases, and 12 bases had no gene match. Germline CDR1 and CDR2: SGHTA and FQGTGA. The length of the CDR3 is 16 residues. The CDR3 loop is CASSPVLQGAGYGYTF. The CDR3 DNA follows: TGTGCCAGCAGCCCCGTTTTACAGGGGGCTGGGTATGGCTACACCTTC.

This clonotype was counted between two and nine times. The chain employs TRBV12-3 or TRBV12-4 and TRBJ2-2, with D hard to call. Trimming took off 4 bases at V and 9 bases at J, with 9 bases between the two ends. CDR3 length: 12 residues. In nucleotides, the CDR3 is TGTGCCAGCAGTTCCCCACTGAGGGAGCTGTTTTTT. Translated: CASSSPLRELFF.

The chain uses TRBV10-3 and TRBJ2-5; TRBD1 might be the D (5 bases). The V gene lost 0 bases and the J gene lost 3 bases, with 11 bases spanning the gap. This CDR3 spans 15 amino acids. In germline, CDR1 is ENHRY, CDR2 SYGVKD. The DNA of the CDR3 is TGTGCCATCAGTGAGTCGTTGCAGGGTAAAGAGACCCAGTACTTC. It encodes CAISESLQGKETQYF.

The chain couples TRBV4-3 to TRBJ1-1, with no clear D. The CDR3 has 13 amino acids. V dropped 4 bases and J dropped 6 bases, with 12 bases sitting between them. Germline CDR1 is LGHNA and CDR2 is YSLEER. The CDR3 sequence: CASSLKKEAEAFF. CDR3 bases: TGCGCCAGCAGCCTCAAAAAGGAAGCTGAAGCTTTCTTT.

The chain uses TRBV5-1 and TRBJ2-1, with 8 positions matching TRBD1. J gave up 7 bases and V 4 bases, and 10 bases lay outside the gene matches. The CDR3 consists of 15 residues. Germline loops: CDR1 SGHRS, CDR2 YFSETQ. CDR3 nucleotides: TGCGCCAGCAGCCACCGGGCCAGGGGGCCAAATGAGCAGTTCTTC. It yields the protein CASSHRARGPNEQFF.

This clonotype has just a few counts. The chain carries TRBV12-5 and TRBJ2-1; TRBD2 aligns across 9 bases. Germline V gene data show CDR1 as LGHNT and CDR2 as FRNRAP. With 0 bases clipped from V and 15 bases from J, the junction kept 6 bases outside the gene matches. CDR3 length equals 13 residues. The CDR3 DNA sequence: TGTGCTAGTGGTTTGGTCCCTAGCGGGGTGGGGTTCTTC. This sequence encodes CASGLVPSGVGFF.

This clonotype has only a few counts. The V gene is TRBV12-3 or TRBV12-4, the J gene TRBJ2-1; D might be TRBD2 (7 bases). The CDR3 contains 14 residues. V was shortened by 7 bases and J by 15 bases, with 25 bases between the two germline ends. The CDR3 protein is CASITTGERDIRFF. The CDR3 DNA is TGTGCCAGCATTACTACCGGAGAGCGGGACATTCGGTTCTTC.